Below, 16 T cell receptor beta chains from the same sample are listed, as sequenced in a study of T-cell memory formation after mild COVID-19. One entry per CDR3 protein, called by TCRdb with MiXCR from the 5' RACE reads. Among over 300,000 distinct CDR3 sequences listed, 20% to 25% were seen once. What was sequenced was PBMCs or a T cell subset sorted from them (not recorded which). The receptors were gathered from a man aged 18 to 30 who had mild COVID-19 (a few samples of this study predate the infection). Cell type and time point are not known.

The V and J genes are TRBV13 and TRBJ2-1; D is perhaps TRBD2 (5 bases). The CDR3 runs to 12 residues. V shed 0 bases and J shed 12 bases, with 9 bases lying between them. Germline values: CDR1 PRHDT, CDR2 FYEKMQ (reference sequence). CDR3: CASSLGVGGQFF. Written as DNA, the CDR3 is TGTGCCAGCAGCTTAGGAGTTGGAGGGCAGTTCTTC.

The chain has TRBV9 and TRBJ2-7; D possibly corresponds to TRBD1 (5 bases). The ends were cut back, 2 bases at V and 0 bases at J, with 12 bases in the middle. Germline-derived CDR1 and CDR2 are SGDLS and YYNGEE. There are 15 residues in the CDR3. The CDR3 DNA sequence: TGTGCCAGCAGCGTTTCAGGGTTGGCCTCCTACGAGCAGTACTTC. This translates into CASSVSGLASYEQYF.

This clonotype occurred a few times. The chain recombines TRBV4-1 with TRBJ2-1; D is possibly TRBD1 or TRBD2 (5 bases each). The CDR3 contains 16 residues. The V gene lost 0 bases and the J gene lost 9 bases, with 18 bases spanning the gap. In germline, CDR1 is MGHRA, CDR2 YSYEKL. CDR3 residues: CASSQEPGLGGGEQFF. In DNA form, the CDR3 reads TGCGCCAGCAGCCAAGAACCGGGGCTCGGAGGAGGTGAGCAGTTCTTC.

This chain joins TRBV15 and TRBJ1-1, with unresolved D. This CDR3 has 12 amino acids. Germline assignment: CDR1 LNHNV and CDR2 YYDKDF (reference sequence). The ends were cut back, 2 bases at V and 7 bases at J, with 8 bases in the middle. The CDR3 coding sequence is TGTGCCACCAGCAGACCGGGATATGAAGCTTTCTTT. Encoded protein: CATSRPGYEAFF.

V is TRBV5-1 and J is TRBJ2-2, with D possibly TRBD2 on 7 matching bases. V lost 4 bases, J lost 2 bases, and 12 bases lay in between. This CDR3 region has 15 residues. Germline-derived CDR1 and CDR2 are SGHRS and YFSETQ. Here the CDR3 DNA reads TGCGCCAGCAGCGCCACGGGGGGCAACACCGGGGAGCTGTTTTTT. Translation gives CASSATGGNTGELFF. Variable domain in full (rest from reference TRBV5-1 and TRBJ2-2): KAGVTQTPRYLIKTRGQQVTLSCSPISGHRSVSWYQQTPGQGLQFLFEYFSETQRNKGNFPGRFSGRQFSNSRSEMNVSTLELGDSALYLCASSATGGNTGELFFGEGSRLTVL.

CDR3 sequence reads: CASNAGEGSYEQYF. The DNA for the CDR3 is TGCGCCAGTAACGCGGGGGAGGGGTCCTACGAGCAGTACTTC. This chain joins TRBV5-1 and TRBJ2-7; 7 nucleotides align to TRBD2. Trimming removed 8 bases from V and 1 base from J; junction bases left unmatched: 9. The CDR3 totals 14 residues. Germline V gives CDR1 SGHRS, CDR2 YFSETQ.

This clonotype appeared many times. This chain links TRBV4-1 with TRBJ2-3; 8 positions match TRBD1. This CDR3 region has 17 residues. CDR1 and CDR2 from the germline V gene are MGHRA and YSYEKL. V lost 0 bases and J lost 4; bases outside the gene matches: 9. As DNA, the CDR3 is TGCGCCAGCAGCCAAGATAAAGGACAGGGAGTACCAGATACGCAGTATTTT. Its protein is CASSQDKGQGVPDTQYF.

CDR3 sequence: CASSPDRAAYGYTF. The CDR3 DNA is TGTGCCAGCTCTCCGGACAGGGCCGCATATGGCTACACCTTC. The chain uses TRBV18 and TRBJ1-2; 8 nucleotides align to TRBD1. CDR3 size: 14 residues. Germline lookup yields CDR1 KGHSH and CDR2 LQKENI. V shed 6 bases, J shed 5 bases, and the junction held 8 bases outside the gene matches.

This chain connects TRBV6-6 to TRBJ2-7, with D unclear. Germline CDR1 and CDR2: MNHNY and SVGAGI (reference sequence). The V and J ends lost 3 bases and 3 bases respectively, with 15 bases between them. CDR3 length: 15 residues. The CDR3 reads CASSYRAPEYYEQYF. DNA for the CDR3: TGTGCCAGCAGTTATCGGGCCCCAGAGTACTACGAGCAGTACTTC.

The table lists this clonotype with a few counts. V gene TRBV10-3 combines with J gene TRBJ1-1; a weak D match, TRBD1 (6 bases). CDR1 is ENHRY, CDR2 SYGVKD, per germline. Trimming took off 10 bases at V and 8 bases at J, with 17 bases between the two ends. The CDR3 totals 12 residues. This chain's CDR3 is CATQTYREEAFF. The CDR3 DNA sequence: TGTGCCACACAAACTTACAGGGAAGAAGCTTTCTTT.

The V call is TRBV5-6, the J call TRBJ1-5; no clear D gene. V was clipped by 1 base and J by 4 bases, with 15 bases between them. CDR1 is SGHDT and CDR2 is YYEEEE in the germline V gene. There are 16 residues in the CDR3. CDR3 sequence (DNA): TGTGCCAGCAGCTTGTATCCCGGGTCGTCAAATCAGCCCCAGCATTTT. This encodes CASSLYPGSSNQPQHF. Complete variable domain (other parts from reference TRBV5-6 and TRBJ1-5): DAGVTQSPTHLIKTRGQQVTLRCSPKSGHDTVSWYQQALGQGPQFIFQYYEEEERQRGNFPDRFSGHQFPNYSSELNVNALLLGDSALYLCASSLYPGSSNQPQHFGDGTRLSIL.

The chain combines TRBV29-1 with TRBJ1-2; 11 positions agree with TRBD1. CDR1 and CDR2 (germline): SQVTM, ANQGSEA. This CDR3 contains 13 residues. CDR3 in DNA: TGCACGGTTTCGGGACAGGGGGTGAATGGCTACACCTTC. It encodes CTVSGQGVNGYTF.

The chain is built from TRBV6-5 and TRBJ1-2, with D possibly matching TRBD1 (6 bases). Per the germline V gene, CDR1 is MNHEY and CDR2 is SVGAGI. Trimming took 6 bases from V and 2 from J, leaving 16 bases between them. The CDR3 runs 15 residues. This CDR3 reads CASRDVRGPNYGYTF. The CDR3 DNA reads TGTGCCAGCAGAGACGTCAGGGGCCCCAACTATGGCTACACCTTC.

The table lists this clonotype with a few counts. V usage is TRBV11-1 and J usage is TRBJ2-7; D tentatively fits TRBD1 or TRBD2 (5 bases each). Germline loops: CDR1 SGHAT, CDR2 FQDESV (reference sequence). The CDR3 covers 15 residues. The germline V and J ends were trimmed by 1 base and 6 bases, with 16 bases remaining between them. CDR3 in amino acids: CASSLEGREKSEQYV. As DNA, the CDR3 is TGTGCCAGCAGCTTAGAGGGCAGGGAGAAGAGCGAGCAGTACGTC.

The V gene is TRBV5-1, the J gene TRBJ1-5, with 7 bases that match TRBD1. CDR1 is SGHRS, CDR2 YFSETQ, per germline. V dropped 2 bases and J dropped 2; count of bases not matched to a gene: 4. The CDR3 is 15 amino acids. The CDR3 here is CASSFSGTGNQPQHF. CDR3 DNA: TGCGCCAGCAGCTTTTCAGGGACAGGCAATCAGCCCCAGCATTTT.

The rearrangement uses TRBV7-9 and TRBJ2-7; perhaps TRBD1 as D (6 bases). The CDR3 sequence is 13 residues long. Germline-derived CDR1 and CDR2 are SEHNR and FQNEAQ (reference sequence). With 5 bases removed from V and 6 bases from J, the gap between germline ends came to 14 bases. The CDR3 region has the DNA TGTGCCAGCAGCGGTGACCAGGGGAGCGAGCAGTACTTC. Translating it yields CASSGDQGSEQYF. Looking up the rest from reference TRBV7-9 and TRBJ2-7 gives the full variable domain: DTGVSQNPRHKITKRGQNVTFRCDPISEHNRLYWYRQTLGQGPEFLTYFQNEAQLEKSRLLSDRFSAERPKGSFSTLEIQRTEQGDSAMYLCASSGDQGSEQYFGPGTRLTVT.